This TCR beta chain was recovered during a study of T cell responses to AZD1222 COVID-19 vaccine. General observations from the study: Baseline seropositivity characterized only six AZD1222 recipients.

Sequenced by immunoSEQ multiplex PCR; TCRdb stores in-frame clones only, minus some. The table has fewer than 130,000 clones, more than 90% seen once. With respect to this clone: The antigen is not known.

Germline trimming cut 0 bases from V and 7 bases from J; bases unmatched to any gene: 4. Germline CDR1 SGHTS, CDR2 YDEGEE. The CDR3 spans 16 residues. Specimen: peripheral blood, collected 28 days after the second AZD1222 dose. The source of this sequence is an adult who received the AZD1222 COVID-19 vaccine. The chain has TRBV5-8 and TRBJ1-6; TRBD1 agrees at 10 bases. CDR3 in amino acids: CASSLVGTGDNSPLHF. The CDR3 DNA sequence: TGTGCCAGCAGCTTGGTTGGGACAGGGGACAATTCACCCCTCCACTTT.